A single sample gave rise to the 29 T cell receptor beta chains below, sequenced in a study of blood T cell repertoires in COVID-19. The assay was immunoSEQ multiplex PCR, and TCRdb's table has in-frame clones only and misses some. Of a few hundred thousand clones in the sample, 80% to 90% are singletons; the top ten hold around 4%. The sequencing input was PBMCs or T cells enriched from blood (not recorded which). The source is a middle-aged woman with acute COVID-19.

The V and J genes are TRBV6-6 and TRBJ1-5, with D uncertain. Deletions cut 0 bases from V and 7 bases from J, with 13 bases between. The CDR3 consists of 15 residues. Germline CDR1 MNHNY, CDR2 SVGAGI (reference sequence). CDR3 region: CASSYSSGERQPQHF. Here the CDR3 DNA reads TGTGCCAGCAGTTACTCGAGCGGGGAGCGGCAGCCCCAGCATTTT.

The count of this clone is one. The chain uses TRBV5-1 and TRBJ2-1, with 7 bases aligning to TRBD2. Trimming took 5 bases from V and 2 from J; bases not matched to a gene: 7. This CDR3 has 15 residues. The germline V gene encodes CDR1 SGHRS and CDR2 YFSETQ. For the CDR3, the DNA is TGCGCCAGCAGTCCAACCGGGACTACCTACAATGAGCAGTTCTTC. This encodes CASSPTGTTYNEQFF.

The genes are TRBV6-1 and TRBJ1-2; D is unresolved. The V gene lost 0 bases and the J gene lost 4 bases, with 21 bases spanning the gap. This CDR3 has 18 amino acids. Germline assignment: CDR1 MNHNS and CDR2 SASEGT. The CDR3 DNA sequence: TGTGCCAGCAGTGAAGCGAACCGAATAGGGCTGACTAGCTATGGCTACACCTTC. Its translation: CASSEANRIGLTSYGYTF.

The chain is built from TRBV27 and TRBJ1-6; the D gene is possibly TRBD1 (5 bases). The germline V and J ends were trimmed by 0 bases and 7 bases, with 16 bases remaining between them. CDR1 is MNHEY, CDR2 SMNVEV, per germline (reference sequence). The CDR3 extends over 17 amino acids. This CDR3 reads CASSLSRAGRTNSPLHF. CDR3 DNA: TGTGCCAGCAGTTTATCTAGGGCGGGACGTACAAATTCACCCCTCCACTTT.

The chain employs TRBV5-6 and TRBJ2-2, with 10 bases that match TRBD1. This CDR3 contains 16 residues. Germline V CDR1 and CDR2: SGHDT, YYEEEE. V trimming: 4 bases; J trimming: 0 bases; junction bases outside the gene matches: 3. This chain's CDR3 is CASSPTGGANTGELFF. DNA of the CDR3: TGTGCCAGCAGCCCGACAGGGGGCGCGAACACCGGGGAGCTGTTTTTT.

The chain has TRBV28 and TRBJ2-3; 7 positions match TRBD1. The germline V gene encodes CDR1 MDHEN and CDR2 SYDVKM. The CDR3 covers 22 residues. J was trimmed by 0 bases and V by 6 bases; bases with no gene match: 27. The CDR3 here is CASRTEPRRQGSLKSSTDTQYF. In DNA, the CDR3 is TGTGCCAGCAGGACCGAACCCCGCCGACAGGGAAGTCTCAAGAGTAGCACAGATACGCAGTATTTT.

This clone was seen a few times. The V gene is TRBV2, the J gene TRBJ1-1, with 7 bases that match TRBD1. The CDR3 runs to 14 residues. Per germline, CDR1 SNHLY and CDR2 FYNNEI. V dropped 5 bases and J dropped 5; count of bases not matched to a gene: 8. The CDR3 loop is CASSPPPGGTEAFF. In nucleotides, the CDR3 is TGTGCCAGCAGTCCCCCCCCAGGGGGAACTGAAGCTTTCTTT.

CDR3 sequence: CASSPGGGRGADTQYF. The CDR3 DNA follows: TGTGCCAGCAGCCCAGGGGGCGGGAGGGGCGCAGATACGCAGTATTTT. The rearrangement uses TRBV7-6 and TRBJ2-3; a possible D gene is TRBD2 (9 bases). The CDR3 loop spans 16 amino acids. Germline loops: CDR1 SGHVS, CDR2 FNYEAQ. V lost 5 bases to trimming and J lost 4 bases, with 19 bases between them.

This sequence joins TRBV5-1 and TRBJ1-1; TRBD1 is a possible D gene (6 bases). Germline CDR1 is SGHRS and CDR2 is YFSETQ. CDR3 size: 16 residues. The V and J ends lost 2 bases and 4 bases respectively, with 18 bases between them. The CDR3 loop is CASSFSGASSATEAFF. The CDR3 DNA follows: TGCGCCAGCAGCTTCTCAGGGGCCTCTTCAGCCACTGAAGCTTTCTTT.

The chain has TRBV12-5 and TRBJ2-7; TRBD1 agrees at 8 bases. V lost 9 bases and J lost 3; bases outside the gene matches: 7. CDR1 and CDR2 from the germline V gene are LGHNT and FRNRAP. CDR3 size: 13 residues. For the CDR3, the DNA is TGTGCTAGCCAAGGACAGGGTTACTACGAGCAGTACTTC. Translating gives CASQGQGYYEQYF.

The gene calls are TRBV27 and TRBJ2-5; 7 bases align to TRBD1. This CDR3 contains 14 residues. Losses at the gene ends were 5 bases for V and 3 bases for J; bases not matched to a gene: 6. The germline V gene encodes CDR1 MNHEY and CDR2 SMNVEV (reference sequence). In DNA form, the CDR3 reads TGTGCCAGCAGTCCCCATACAGGGGAAGAGACCCAGTACTTC. Its translation is CASSPHTGEETQYF.

The chain links TRBV5-1 to TRBJ1-4; a possible D gene is TRBD1 (6 bases). The CDR3 covers 15 residues. V shed 0 bases and J shed 4 bases, with 10 bases lying between them. Germline V gene lookup returns CDR1 SGHRS and CDR2 YFSETQ. Written as DNA, the CDR3 is TGCGCCAGCAGCTTGGATGGCAGGGGTAATGAAAAACTGTTTTTT. Its protein is CASSLDGRGNEKLFF.

This chain joins TRBV29-1 and TRBJ1-1; TRBD1 agrees at 7 bases. Germline CDR1 reads SQVTM; CDR2 reads ANQGSEA. Trimming at V came to 6 bases and at J to 5 bases, leaving 9 bases not matched to a gene. The CDR3 extends over 13 amino acids. CDR3 nucleotide sequence: TGCAGCGTGATGACAGGGAGAACGACTGAAGCTTTCTTT. Its translation is CSVMTGRTTEAFF.

The genes are TRBV19 and TRBJ1-2; no clear D. V was pared by 3 bases and J by 5 bases, with 13 bases between. The CDR3 has 14 amino acids. Germline-derived CDR1 and CDR2 are LNHDA and SQIVND (reference sequence). CDR3 coding DNA: TGTGCCAGTAGTATTCCCGATCTAGGATATGGCTACACCTTC. Protein: CASSIPDLGYGYTF.

This chain joins TRBV7-2 and TRBJ2-7; TRBD1 matches at 12 bases. Looked up from germline, CDR1 is SGHTA and CDR2 is FQGNSA. This CDR3 is built from 17 residues. With V trimmed by 5 bases and J by 0 bases, 8 bases remained unmatched. The CDR3 DNA is TGTGCCAGCAGCGACCAGGGACAGGGGGCGGTCTCCTACGAGCAGTACTTC. The encoded protein is CASSDQGQGAVSYEQYF.

In DNA, the CDR3 is TGTGCCAGCACGGGAAATGAGAACACTGAAGCTTTCTTT. It specifies CASTGNENTEAFF. The V call is TRBV27, the J call TRBJ1-1, with D uncertain. The V and J ends lost 7 bases and 1 base respectively, with 10 bases between them. Per germline, CDR1 MNHEY and CDR2 SMNVEV (reference sequence). CDR3 size: 13 residues.

V usage is TRBV4-1 and J usage is TRBJ2-7, with TRBD2 as a possible D gene (6 bases). V was trimmed by 4 bases and J by 6 bases, leaving 16 bases between them. The CDR3 loop spans 14 amino acids. Germline values: CDR1 MGHRA, CDR2 YSYEKL. For the CDR3, the DNA is TGCGCCAGCAGCCCTGTGGCGGCGGGGACCGAGCAGTACTTC. It encodes CASSPVAAGTEQYF.

The rearrangement links TRBV18 to TRBJ2-2; TRBD2 aligns across 10 bases. Germline CDR1 reads KGHSH; CDR2 reads LQKENI. This CDR3 has 17 residues. Trimming cost V 2 bases and J 0 bases; bases outside gene matches: 3. CDR3 bases: TGTGCCAGCTCACCAGCTAGCGGGAGAACGAACACCGGGGAGCTGTTTTTT. Its translation: CASSPASGRTNTGELFF.

V and J are TRBV27 and TRBJ2-5; D gene unclear. Trimming pared 4 bases from V and 2 bases from J, leaving 17 bases between. The CDR3 runs to 16 residues. CDR1 and CDR2 (germline): MNHEY, SMNVEV (reference sequence). The CDR3 loop is CASSSTDNLGQETQYF. The CDR3 region has the DNA TGTGCCAGCAGTTCTACCGACAATTTAGGACAAGAGACCCAGTACTTC.

The chain joins TRBV19 to TRBJ1-1; tentatively, D is TRBD1 (6 bases). This CDR3 spans 14 amino acids. The germline CDR1 and CDR2 sequences are LNHDA and SQIVND (reference sequence). Trimming shortened V by 3 bases and J by 8 bases, and 16 bases separated the two germline ends. CDR3 nucleotide sequence: TGTGCCAGTAGTATTTCAATCACAGGGATCGAAGCTTTCTTT. Encoded protein: CASSISITGIEAFF.

CDR3 in DNA: TGCGCCAGCAGCTTGGAGCGGGGGGCCGAGCAGTACTTC. It specifies CASSLERGAEQYF. This chain uses TRBV5-1 with TRBJ2-7; TRBD2 aligns across 9 bases. The trim removed 0 bases at V and 6 bases at J, leaving 1 base unmatched. The CDR3 covers 13 residues. Germline CDR1 and CDR2: SGHRS and YFSETQ.

This clone has more than one count but fewer than ten. CDR3 protein: CASSEAGNNEQFF. Written as DNA, the CDR3 is TGTGCCAGCAGTGAGGCGGGGAACAATGAGCAGTTCTTC. The chain carries TRBV25-1 and TRBJ2-1, with a tentative D call TRBD2 (6 bases). The V end lost 3 bases, the J end lost 5 bases, and 8 bases lay between the germline ends. This CDR3 has 13 amino acids. CDR1 and CDR2 (germline): MGHDK, SYGVNS.

The CDR3 coding sequence is TGTGCCAGCAGCCCGACTAGCGGGAGATACAATGAGCAGTTCTTC. Its translation: CASSPTSGRYNEQFF. The genes are TRBV3-1 (or the pseudogene TRBV3-2) and TRBJ2-1; 12 positions match TRBD2. The CDR3 covers 15 residues. Germline CDR1 reads LGHDT; CDR2 reads YNNKEL (reference sequence). J lost 4 bases, V lost 4 bases, and 2 bases had no gene match.

DNA for the CDR3: TGTGCCAGCAGCTCCGGCCGACAGAAACCCTATGGCTACACCTTC. Its translation: CASSSGRQKPYGYTF. The chain has TRBV7-2 and TRBJ1-2, with D maybe TRBD1 (5 bases). This CDR3 has 15 amino acids. Germline V lookup: CDR1 SGHTA, CDR2 FQGNSA. Trimming stripped 4 bases from V and 4 bases from J, with 16 bases between.

This clone was recorded once. The chain recombines TRBV19 with TRBJ2-2; 8 bases agree with TRBD2. Germline CDR1 and CDR2: LNHDA and SQIVND (reference sequence). The CDR3 is 18 amino acids. The trim removed 5 bases at V and 3 bases at J, leaving 14 bases unmatched. CDR3 sequence reads: CASSAGLGLIPDTGELFF. The CDR3 region has the DNA TGTGCCAGTAGTGCGGGACTAGGTCTCATTCCGGACACCGGGGAGCTGTTTTTT.

The chain is built from TRBV7-2 and TRBJ2-7; 9 bases match TRBD1. Germline values: CDR1 SGHTA, CDR2 FQGNSA. The CDR3 consists of 12 residues. With V trimmed by 5 bases and J by 9 bases, 5 bases remained unmatched. The CDR3 DNA reads TGTGCCAGCAGCCCGGACAGGGGTCCGCAGTACTTC. As protein: CASSPDRGPQYF.

The V call is TRBV18, the J call TRBJ1-2, with 8 nucleotides matching TRBD1. CDR1 KGHSH and CDR2 LQKENI come from the germline V gene. Trimming cost V 3 bases and J 4 bases; bases outside gene matches: 13. This CDR3 comprises 17 residues. CDR3 amino acids: CASSPEGQDKTGYGYTF. The CDR3 nucleotides read TGTGCCAGCTCACCGGAGGGACAGGACAAAACCGGCTATGGCTACACCTTC. The entire variable domain, with the rest obtained from reference TRBV18 and TRBJ1-2, is as follows: NAGVMQNPRHLVRRRGQEARLRCSPMKGHSHVYWYRQLPEEGLKFMVYLQKENIIDESGMPKERFSAEFPKEGPSILRIQQVVRGDSAAYFCASSPEGQDKTGYGYTFGSGTRLTVV.

In its sample, this clone was seen a few times. CDR3 DNA: TGTGCCAGCAGCGGGGGACTAGCGGGTCACAATGAGCAGTTCTTC. Protein product: CASSGGLAGHNEQFF. This chain joins TRBV5-6 and TRBJ2-1, with 12 bases lining up with TRBD2. The V and J ends lost 4 bases and 5 bases, in that order; junction bases with no gene match: 4. CDR3 size: 15 residues. Per the germline V gene, CDR1 is SGHDT and CDR2 is YYEEEE.

The chain is built from TRBV12-5 and TRBJ2-1; TRBD2 aligns across 10 bases. The CDR3 sequence is 20 residues long. CDR1 and CDR2 (germline): LGHNT, FRNRAP. V shed 1 base, J shed 7 bases, and the junction held 19 bases outside the gene matches. This CDR3 reads CASGLAGAKREGRRTNEQFF. The CDR3 DNA sequence: TGTGCTAGTGGTTTGGCCGGGGCCAAGCGGGAGGGCAGGAGAACTAATGAGCAGTTCTTC.